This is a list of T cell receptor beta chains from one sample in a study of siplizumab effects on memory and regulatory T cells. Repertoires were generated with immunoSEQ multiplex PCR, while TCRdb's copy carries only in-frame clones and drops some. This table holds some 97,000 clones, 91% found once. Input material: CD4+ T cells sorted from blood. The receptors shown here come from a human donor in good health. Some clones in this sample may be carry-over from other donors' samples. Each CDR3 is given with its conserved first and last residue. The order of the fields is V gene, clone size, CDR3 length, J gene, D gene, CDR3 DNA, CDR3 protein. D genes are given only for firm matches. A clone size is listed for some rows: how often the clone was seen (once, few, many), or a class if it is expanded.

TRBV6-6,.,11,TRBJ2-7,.,TGTGCCAGCTGGATGAAGGGCGAGCAGTACTTC,CASWMKGEQYF
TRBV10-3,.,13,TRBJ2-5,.,TGTGCCATCGCCCGGGAGAGTGGAGAGACCCAGTACTTC,CAIARESGETQYF
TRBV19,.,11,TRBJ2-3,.,TGTGCCAGTACTTTTCGCGATACGCAGTATTTT,CASTFRDTQYF
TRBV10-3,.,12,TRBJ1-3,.,TGTGCCACTCAGAGCTCTGGAAACACCATATATTTT,CATQSSGNTIYF
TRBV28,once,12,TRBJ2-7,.,TGTGCCAGCAGTTTCTCTTTCTACGAGCAGTACTTC,CASSFSFYEQYF
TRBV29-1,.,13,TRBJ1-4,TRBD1,TGCAGCGTTGGGCAGGGGGGTAATGAAAAACTGTTTTTT,CSVGQGGNEKLFF
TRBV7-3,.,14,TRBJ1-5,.,TGTGCCAGCAGCTCTCGAGGGGGCAATCAGCCCCAGCATTTT,CASSSRGGNQPQHF
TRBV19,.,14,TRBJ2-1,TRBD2,TGTGCCAGTAGTAAAAGCGGGAGGGCAAATGAGCAGTTCTTC,CASSKSGRANEQFF
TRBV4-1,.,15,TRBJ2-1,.,TGCGCCAGCAGCCATCCCGCCAGGGGCTACAATGAGCAGTTCTTC,CASSHPARGYNEQFF
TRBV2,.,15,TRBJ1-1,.,TGTGCCAGCAGTCCTTGGTCCGGGACGAACACTGAAGCTTTCTTT,CASSPWSGTNTEAFF
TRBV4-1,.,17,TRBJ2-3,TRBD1,TGCGCCAGCAGCCAGACCGACAGGGGGGGACCCCCAGATACGCAGTATTTT,CASSQTDRGGPPDTQYF
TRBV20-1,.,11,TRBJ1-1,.,TGCCGAACGGAGATGAACACTGAAGCTTTCTTT,CRTEMNTEAFF
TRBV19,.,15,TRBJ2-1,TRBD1,TGTGCCAGTAGTATAGAGGGCAGGGGGATCGATGAGCAGTTCTTC,CASSIEGRGIDEQFF
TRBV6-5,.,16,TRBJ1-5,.,TGTGCCAGCAGTTACGGCCGGGGCTATAGCAATCAGCCCCAGCATTTT,CASSYGRGYSNQPQHF
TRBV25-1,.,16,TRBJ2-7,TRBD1,TGTGCCAGCAGATTGCCGGGACGACAGGGGTTACACGAGCAGTACTTC,CASRLPGRQGLHEQYF
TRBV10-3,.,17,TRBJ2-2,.,TGTGCCATCAGTGAGTCAAATTGGGGCACGAACACCGGGGAGCTGTTTTTT,CAISESNWGTNTGELFF
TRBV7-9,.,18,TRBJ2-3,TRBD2,TGTGCCAGCAGCCGCCCGGCGGGGGGCTGGGCGGTTACAGATACGCAGTATTTT,CASSRPAGGWAVTDTQYF
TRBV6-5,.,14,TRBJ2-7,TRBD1,TGTGCCAGCAGTTACGGGACAGGGAGATACGAGCAGTACTTC,CASSYGTGRYEQYF
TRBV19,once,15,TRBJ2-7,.,TGTGCCAGTAGTCCCACCACAGGGTTACTATACGAGCAGTACTTC,CASSPTTGLLYEQYF
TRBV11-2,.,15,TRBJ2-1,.,TGTGCCAGCAGGCCGTTGGGGGTTTCAAACAATGAGCAGTTCTTC,CASRPLGVSNNEQFF
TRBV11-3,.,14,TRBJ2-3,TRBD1,TGTGCCAGCAGCTACAGGACAGGGGCAGATACGCAGTATTTT,CASSYRTGADTQYF
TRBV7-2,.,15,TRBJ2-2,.,TGTGCCAGCAGCTTAGGAGACTACCACACCGGGGAGCTGTTTTTT,CASSLGDYHTGELFF
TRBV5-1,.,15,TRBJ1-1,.,TGCGCCAGCAGCCCGCTGGGCCTCGAGGACACTGAAGCTTTCTTT,CASSPLGLEDTEAFF
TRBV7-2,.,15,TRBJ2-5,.,TGTGCCAGCAGCTTAGGTTCAGCGGTGGGGGAGACCCAGTACTTC,CASSLGSAVGETQYF
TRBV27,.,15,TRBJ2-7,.,TGTGCCAGCAGGCATAATCAAGGAGGAGCCTACGAGCAGTACTTC,CASRHNQGGAYEQYF
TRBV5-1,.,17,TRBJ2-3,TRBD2,TGCGCCAGCAGCTTGGCCTTTACGGGAGGGCCTACAGATACGCAGTATTTT,CASSLAFTGGPTDTQYF
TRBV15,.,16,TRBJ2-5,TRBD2,TGTGCCACCAGCAGGGGACTAGCGGGAGCAGAGAAGACCCAGTACTTC,CATSRGLAGAEKTQYF
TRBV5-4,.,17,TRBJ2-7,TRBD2,TGTGCCAGCAGCTTGGGCCCCCTAGCGGGAGGCTATTACGAGCAGTACTTC,CASSLGPLAGGYYEQYF
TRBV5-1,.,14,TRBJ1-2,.,TGCGCCAGCAGCTTGGCCGTGGGGGAGGATGGCTACACCTTC,CASSLAVGEDGYTF
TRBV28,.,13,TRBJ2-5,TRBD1,TGTGCCAGCAGTCCGGACAGGGTTGAGACCCAGTACTTC,CASSPDRVETQYF
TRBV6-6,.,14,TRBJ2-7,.,TGTGCCAGCAGCCAAACCTATGCGGCCTACAAGCAGTACTTC,CASSQTYAAYKQYF
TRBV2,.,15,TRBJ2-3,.,TGTGCCAGCAGTGGCGACGGGCTCAGCACAGATACGCAGTATTTT,CASSGDGLSTDTQYF
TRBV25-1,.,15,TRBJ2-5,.,TGTGCCAGCAGATCAGGGGCTAGCCTTCAAGAGACCCAGTACTTC,CASRSGASLQETQYF
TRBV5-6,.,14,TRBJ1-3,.,TGTGCCAGCAGTTACTACAGCTCTGGAAACACCATATATTTT,CASSYYSSGNTIYF
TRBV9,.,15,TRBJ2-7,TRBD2,TGTGCCAGCAGCGTAGGGACTAGCAGATCCTACGAGCAGTACTTC,CASSVGTSRSYEQYF
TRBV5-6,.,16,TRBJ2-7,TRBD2,TGTGCCAGCAGCTTTCTTGCTAGCGGATTCTCCTACGAGCAGTACTTC,CASSFLASGFSYEQYF
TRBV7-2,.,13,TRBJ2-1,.,TGTGCCAGCAGCTTCGGGCTGAACAATGAGCAGTTCTTC,CASSFGLNNEQFF
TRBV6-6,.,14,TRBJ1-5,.,TGTGCCAGCAGTTACGGGGGAGGCAATCAGCCCCAGCATTTT,CASSYGGGNQPQHF
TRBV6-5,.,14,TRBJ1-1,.,TGTGCCAGCACCCGGGGAGGGGCGAACACTGAAGCTTTCTTT,CASTRGGANTEAFF
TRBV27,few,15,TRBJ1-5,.,TGTGCCAGCAGTTCTACAGGGAAGGGGTATCAGCCCCAGCATTTT,CASSSTGKGYQPQHF
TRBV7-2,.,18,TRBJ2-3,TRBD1,TGTGCCAGCAGCTTAGCCGGACAGGGCAGGACTCGCACAGATACGCAGTATTTT,CASSLAGQGRTRTDTQYF